This T cell receptor (beta chain) was recovered during a study of blood T cell repertoires in COVID-19. Study summary: Italy, Spain and the United States were the sources of the convalescent and acute COVID-19 samples. In each case, the material was cDNA or gDNA derived from T cells, B-cell-depleted T cells, or PBMCs.

In the authors' methods: Cell counts per sample came from amplifying reference gene primers. Using immunoSEQ multiplex PCR, the repertoire was profiled, and TCRdb retains in-frame clones only, with some absent. That table gives V, J and clone size, and the DNA gave D and trimming. The table lists about 360,000 clones, around 84% of them singletons. The CDR3 extends over 21 amino acids. V was clipped by 1 base and J by 1 base; unmatched bases: 14. In germline, CDR1 is LGHDT, CDR2 YNNKEL (reference sequence). The material sequenced was peripheral blood. The rearrangement joins TRBV3-1 (or the pseudogene TRBV3-2) to TRBJ2-1, with TRBD2 matching over 12 bases. The clonotype originates from a human donor with acute or convalescent COVID-19. The donor label of this sample is uncertain. The CDR3: CASSQVRLAGELVGSYNEQFF. CDR3 coding DNA: TGTGCCAGCAGCCAAGTAAGACTAGCGGGAGAACTGGTGGGTTCCTACAATGAGCAGTTCTTC.